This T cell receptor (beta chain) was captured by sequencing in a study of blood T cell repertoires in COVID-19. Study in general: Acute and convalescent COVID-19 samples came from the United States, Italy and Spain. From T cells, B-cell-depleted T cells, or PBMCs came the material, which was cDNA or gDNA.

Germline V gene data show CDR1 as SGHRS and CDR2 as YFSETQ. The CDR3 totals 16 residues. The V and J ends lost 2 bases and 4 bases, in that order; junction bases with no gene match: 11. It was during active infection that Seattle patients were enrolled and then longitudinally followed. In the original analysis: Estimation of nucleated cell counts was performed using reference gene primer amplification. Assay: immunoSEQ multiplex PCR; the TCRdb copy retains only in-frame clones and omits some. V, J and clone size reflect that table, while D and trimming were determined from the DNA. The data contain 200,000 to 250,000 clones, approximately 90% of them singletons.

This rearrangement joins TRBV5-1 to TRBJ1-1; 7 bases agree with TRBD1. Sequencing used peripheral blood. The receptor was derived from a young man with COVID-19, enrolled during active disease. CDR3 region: CASSLEGTVAGTEAFF. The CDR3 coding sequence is TGCGCCAGCAGCTTAGAAGGGACAGTGGCCGGCACTGAAGCTTTCTTT.